This TCR beta chain originates from a study of T cell repertoires in cytomegalovirus infection. Across the whole study: The authors used CMV epitopes that were HLA-C-restricted (recently identified) and HLA-B-restricted (well studied). Overall study findings and caveats: Dominating the ex vivo response were TCR beta clonotypes that were CMV-specific and HLA-C-restricted. Frequencies of public TCR beta families were cumulated, and this identified carriers of CMV plus the relevant HLA.

TCRdb reprocessed the reads with MiXCR, giving one entry per CDR3 protein. The sample includes 900,000 to 950,000 distinct CDR3 sequences, approximately 33% of them seen just once. CDR3 length equals 17 residues. The V gene lost 7 bases and the J gene lost 0 bases, with 16 bases spanning the gap. Germline V CDR1 and CDR2: LGHNA, YNFKEQ. As concerns this clonotype: What it binds is not known.

The material was cultured CD8+ T cells from PBMCs, obtained from culture after CMV antigen stimulation. The receptor was isolated from a human donor in good health (CMV status not recorded). Some clones in this sample may be carry-over from other donors' samples. The rearrangement links TRBV4-2 to TRBJ1-6; D not resolved. This CDR3 is CASNHEEGSSYNSPLHF. The CDR3 bases are TGTGCCAGCAACCACGAGGAAGGAAGCTCCTATAATTCACCCCTCCACTTT.